Each of the 6 T cell receptor beta chains below was sequenced from the same sample in a study of blood T cells in healthy people across ages. The use of a sample-barcoded 5' primer and a J-beta primer mix characterized a second PCR of 7 to 11 cycles. From the 5' RACE reads, TCRdb called clonotypes with MiXCR, one entry per CDR3 protein. The data show 800,000 or so distinct CDR3 sequences, around 45% seen once. The specimen sequenced was blood. These receptors were taken from a man older than 75 in good health.

The chain joins TRBV12-3 or TRBV12-4 to TRBJ2-1; D is unresolved. The CDR3 is 15 residues long. Trimming shortened V by 1 base and J by 2 bases, and 9 bases separated the two germline ends. The CDR3 DNA reads as TGTGCCAGCAGTTTAGACCCAGTGGCCTACAATGAGCAGTTCTTC. Encoded protein: CASSLDPVAYNEQFF.

This rearrangement joins TRBV5-1 to TRBJ2-4, with TRBD2 matching over 7 bases. From germline, CDR1 is SGHRS and CDR2 YFSETQ. The CDR3 contains 13 residues. V lost 0 bases to trimming and J lost 13 bases; unmatched junction nucleotides: 7. The CDR3 DNA reads as TGCGCCAGCAGCTTGGATACTTTGGGGGGGCAGTACTTC. Its translation is CASSLDTLGGQYF.

The chain carries TRBV27 and TRBJ2-3, with D perhaps matching TRBD2 (6 bases). The CDR3 is made up of 15 amino acids. The V end lost 4 bases, the J end lost 4 bases, and 15 bases lay between the germline ends. CDR1 and CDR2 from the germline V gene are MNHEY and SMNVEV (reference sequence). CDR3 loop: CASSSHRTNADTQYF. For the CDR3, the DNA is TGTGCCAGCAGTTCCCATCGGACTAACGCAGATACGCAGTATTTT.

CDR3 nucleotide sequence: TGTGCCAGCAGTCCTTTACTTACCGGGGAGCTGTTTTTT. This codes for CASSPLLTGELFF. The V gene is TRBV28, the J gene TRBJ2-2; no clear D gene. Germline V gives CDR1 MDHEN, CDR2 SYDVKM. CDR3 length equals 13 residues. V lost 5 bases, J lost 5 bases, and 9 bases lay in between.

Here the CDR3 DNA reads TGCAGTGCTAGAGATAGTGGCAGGCCGGGAAGTTCACCCCTCCACTTT. This encodes CSARDSGRPGSSPLHF. This chain links TRBV20-1 with TRBJ1-6, with D unclear. Per the germline V gene, CDR1 is DFQATT and CDR2 is SNEGSKA (reference sequence). This CDR3 contains 16 residues. Trimming took off 0 bases at V and 9 bases at J, with 18 bases between the two ends.

This sequence joins TRBV20-1 and TRBJ2-2; 7 bases line up with TRBD1. Losses at the gene ends were 6 bases for V and 3 bases for J; bases not matched to a gene: 7. This CDR3 is 14 amino acids long. CDR1 is DFQATT and CDR2 is SNEGSKA in the germline V gene (reference sequence). CDR3 DNA: TGCAGTGCCAGGGGGACAGCCTACACCGGGGAGCTGTTTTTT. Its protein product is CSARGTAYTGELFF.